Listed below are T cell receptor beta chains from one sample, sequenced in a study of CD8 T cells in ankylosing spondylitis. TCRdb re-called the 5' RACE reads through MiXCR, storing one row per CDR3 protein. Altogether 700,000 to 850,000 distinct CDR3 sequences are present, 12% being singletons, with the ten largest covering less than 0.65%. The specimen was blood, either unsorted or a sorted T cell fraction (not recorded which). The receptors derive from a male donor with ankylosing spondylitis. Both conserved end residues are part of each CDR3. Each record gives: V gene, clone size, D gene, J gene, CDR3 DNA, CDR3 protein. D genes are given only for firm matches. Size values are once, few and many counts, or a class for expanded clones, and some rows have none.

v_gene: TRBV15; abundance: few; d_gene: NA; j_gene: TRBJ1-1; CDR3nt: TGTGCCACCAGCAGCGGGCCAGGGAACACTGAAGCTTTCTTT; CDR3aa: CATSSGPGNTEAFF
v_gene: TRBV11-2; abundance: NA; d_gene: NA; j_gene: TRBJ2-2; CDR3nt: TGTGCCAGCAGCTTAATCATGTCCACCGGGGAGCTGTTTTTT; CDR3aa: CASSLIMSTGELFF
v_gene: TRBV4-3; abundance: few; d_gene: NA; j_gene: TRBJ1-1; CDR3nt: TGCGCCAGCAGCCAGGTAGACAGGCAGAACACTGAAGCTTTCTTT; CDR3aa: CASSQVDRQNTEAFF
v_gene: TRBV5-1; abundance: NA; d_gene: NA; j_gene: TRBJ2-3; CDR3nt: TGCGCCAGCAGCTCCGATCACCCCACAGATACGCAGTATTTT; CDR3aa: CASSSDHPTDTQYF
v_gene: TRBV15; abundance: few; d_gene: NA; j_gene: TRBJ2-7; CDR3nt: TGTGCCACCAGCAGAGAGTCCCACGAGCAGTACTTC; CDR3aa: CATSRESHEQYF
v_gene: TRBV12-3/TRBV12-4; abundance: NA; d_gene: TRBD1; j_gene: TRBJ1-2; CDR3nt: TGTGCCAGCAGAGGGACAGGGGGAAATGGCTACACCTTC; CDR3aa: CASRGTGGNGYTF
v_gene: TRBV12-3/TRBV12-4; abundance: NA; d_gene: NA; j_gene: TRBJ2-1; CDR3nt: TGTGCCAGCAGTTTCTCCGGGGGGCAAGAGCAGTTCTTC; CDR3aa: CASSFSGGQEQFF
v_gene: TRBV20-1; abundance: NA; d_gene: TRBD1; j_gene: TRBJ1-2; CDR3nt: TGCAGTGCTTATAGGACAGGAGCTTACTATGGCTACACCTTC; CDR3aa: CSAYRTGAYYGYTF
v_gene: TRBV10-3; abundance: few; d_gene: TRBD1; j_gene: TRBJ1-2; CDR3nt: TGTGCCATTTCACAGGGGGGAGAAAACTATGGCTACACCTTC; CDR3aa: CAISQGGENYGYTF
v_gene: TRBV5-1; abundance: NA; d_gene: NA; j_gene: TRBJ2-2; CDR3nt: TGCGCCAGCAGCTTGCTAGGGGACGGGGAGCTGTTTTTT; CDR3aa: CASSLLGDGELFF
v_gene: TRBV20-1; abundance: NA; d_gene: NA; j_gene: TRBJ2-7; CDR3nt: TGCAGTGCTAACCCGGACAGCCACGAGCAGTACTTC; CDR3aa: CSANPDSHEQYF
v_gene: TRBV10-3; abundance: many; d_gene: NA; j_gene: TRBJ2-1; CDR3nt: TGTGCCAACGCCGACAGTCCCTACAATGAGCAGTTCTTC; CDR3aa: CANADSPYNEQFF
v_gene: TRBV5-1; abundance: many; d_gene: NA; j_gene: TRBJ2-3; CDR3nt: TGCGCCAGCAGCCTCCCGGCGACCCCCACAGATACGCAGTATTTT; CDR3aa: CASSLPATPTDTQYF
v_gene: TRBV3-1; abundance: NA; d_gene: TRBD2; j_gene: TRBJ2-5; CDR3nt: TGTGCCAGCAGCCAAACGCCCTCTGCGGGGGGCGGAGAGACCCAGTACTTC; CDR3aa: CASSQTPSAGGGETQYF
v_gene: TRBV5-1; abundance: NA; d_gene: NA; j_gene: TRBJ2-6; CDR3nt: TGCGCCAGCAGCTTAGGAAGTTTAGGGGCCAACGTCCTGACTTTC; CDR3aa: CASSLGSLGANVLTF
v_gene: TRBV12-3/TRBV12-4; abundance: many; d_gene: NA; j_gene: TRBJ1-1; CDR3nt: TGTGCCAGCAGTTTACGGCCGTTGGAAGCTTTCTTT; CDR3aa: CASSLRPLEAFF
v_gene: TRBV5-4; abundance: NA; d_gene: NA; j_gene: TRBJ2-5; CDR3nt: TGTGCCAGCAGCTCCCCCTCAGAGACCCAGTACTTC; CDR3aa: CASSSPSETQYF
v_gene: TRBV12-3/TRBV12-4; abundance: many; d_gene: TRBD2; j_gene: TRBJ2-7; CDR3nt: TGTGCCAGCAGTTTTGCACTAGCGGAACCCTACGAGCAGTACTTC; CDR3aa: CASSFALAEPYEQYF
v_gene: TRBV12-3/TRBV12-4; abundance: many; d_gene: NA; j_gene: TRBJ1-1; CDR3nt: TGTGCCAGCAGGACGACAGGAGCTGAAGCTTTCTTT; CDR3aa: CASRTTGAEAFF
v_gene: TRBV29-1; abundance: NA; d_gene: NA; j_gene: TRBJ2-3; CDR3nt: TGCAGCGTTGTAGGTGGCCCCACGCAGTATTTT; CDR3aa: CSVVGGPTQYF
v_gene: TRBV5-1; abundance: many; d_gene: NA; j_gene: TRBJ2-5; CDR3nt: TGCGCCAGCAGCTGGGGGACGTCTGAGACCCAGTACTTC; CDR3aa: CASSWGTSETQYF
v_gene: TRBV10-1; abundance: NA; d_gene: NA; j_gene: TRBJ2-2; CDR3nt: TGCGCCAGCAGCACCATCGGACAGGGAGGGACCGGGGAGCTGTTTTTT; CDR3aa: CASSTIGQGGTGELFF
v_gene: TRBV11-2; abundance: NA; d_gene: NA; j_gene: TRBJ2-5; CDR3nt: TGTGCCAGCAGCCCCTCGACAGTCCAAGAGACCCAGTACTTC; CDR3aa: CASSPSTVQETQYF
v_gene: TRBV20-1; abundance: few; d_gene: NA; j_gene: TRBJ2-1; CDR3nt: TGCAGTGCTTACAAGGCAGCGGCCCTCAATGAGCAGTTCTTC; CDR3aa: CSAYKAAALNEQFF
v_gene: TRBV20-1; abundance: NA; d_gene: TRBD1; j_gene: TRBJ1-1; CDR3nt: TGCAGTGCTAGACTCGGGACAGGGGGCACTGAAGCTTTCTTT; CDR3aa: CSARLGTGGTEAFF
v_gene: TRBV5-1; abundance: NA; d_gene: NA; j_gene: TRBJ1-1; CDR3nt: TGCGCCAGCAGCTTGGGGGGCCCCGAAGCTTTCTTT; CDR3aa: CASSLGGPEAFF
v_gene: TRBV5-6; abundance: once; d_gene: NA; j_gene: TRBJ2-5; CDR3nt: TGTGCCAGCAGCTTGGAGTTCAGGAGTCAAGGGACCCAGTACTTC; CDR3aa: CASSLEFRSQGTQYF
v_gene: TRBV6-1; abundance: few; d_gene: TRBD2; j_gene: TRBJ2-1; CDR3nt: TGTGCCAGCAGACGGGGGGGACAAAACCATGAGCAGTTCTTC; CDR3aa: CASRRGGQNHEQFF
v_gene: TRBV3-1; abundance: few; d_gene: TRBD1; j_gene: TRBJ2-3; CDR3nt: TGTGCCAGCAGCCAAGAGACAGGGGATTTGACAGATACGCAGTATTTT; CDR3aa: CASSQETGDLTDTQYF
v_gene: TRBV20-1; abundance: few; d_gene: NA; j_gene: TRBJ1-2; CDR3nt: TGCAGTGCTAGAACGCAGGCTTATGGCTACACCTTC; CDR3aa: CSARTQAYGYTF
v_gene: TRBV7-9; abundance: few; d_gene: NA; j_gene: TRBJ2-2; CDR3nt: TGTGCCAGCAGCTTAGACGATTGGCAGGGGAGTACCGGGGAGCTGTTTTTT; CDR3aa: CASSLDDWQGSTGELFF
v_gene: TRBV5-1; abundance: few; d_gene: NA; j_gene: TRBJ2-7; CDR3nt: TGCGCCAGCGGTGACCTCTCCTACGAGCAGTACTTC; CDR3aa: CASGDLSYEQYF
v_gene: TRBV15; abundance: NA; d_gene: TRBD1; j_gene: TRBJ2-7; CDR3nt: TGTGCCACCAGCAGAATGCCGGGACAGGGCGCCTTGCAGTACTTC; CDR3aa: CATSRMPGQGALQYF
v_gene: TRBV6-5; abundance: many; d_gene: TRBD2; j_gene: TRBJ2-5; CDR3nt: TGTGCCAGCAGTTACTCGGCGGGAGAAGAGACCCAGTACTTC; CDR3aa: CASSYSAGEETQYF
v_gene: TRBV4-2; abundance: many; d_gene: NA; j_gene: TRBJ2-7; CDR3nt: TGTGCCAGCAGCCAAGACTCAAGGGGGGACGAGCAGTACTTC; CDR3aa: CASSQDSRGDEQYF
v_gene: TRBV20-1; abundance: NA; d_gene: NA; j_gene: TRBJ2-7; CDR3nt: TGCAGTGCTAGAGATCTGTTGGGCAGCGAGCAGTACTTC; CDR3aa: CSARDLLGSEQYF
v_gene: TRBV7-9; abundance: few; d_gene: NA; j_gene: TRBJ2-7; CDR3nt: TGTGCCAGCAGCCAAAGGGGGTCGGGCTACGAGCAGTACTTC; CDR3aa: CASSQRGSGYEQYF
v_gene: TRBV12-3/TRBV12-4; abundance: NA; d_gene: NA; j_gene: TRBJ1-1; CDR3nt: TGTGCCAGCAGTTTAATGGGTCGGAACACTGAAGCTTTCTTT; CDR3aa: CASSLMGRNTEAFF
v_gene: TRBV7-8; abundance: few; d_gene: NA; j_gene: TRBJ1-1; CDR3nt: TGTGCCAGCAGCTACATAGGGCGGGCTGAAGCTTTCTTT; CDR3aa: CASSYIGRAEAFF
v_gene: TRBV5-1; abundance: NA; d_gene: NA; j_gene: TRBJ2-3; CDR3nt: TGCGCCAGCACTACGCAGGGTAGAGTAAATACGCAGTATTTT; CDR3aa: CASTTQGRVNTQYF
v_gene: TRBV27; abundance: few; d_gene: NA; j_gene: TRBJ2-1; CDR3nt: TGTGCCAGCAGTTTATGGGGTGGGCATGAGCAGTTCTTC; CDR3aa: CASSLWGGHEQFF
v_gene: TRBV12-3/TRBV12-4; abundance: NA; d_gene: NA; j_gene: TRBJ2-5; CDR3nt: TGTGCCAGCACGTACAGGGTCGGCGAGACCCAGTACTTC; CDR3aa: CASTYRVGETQYF
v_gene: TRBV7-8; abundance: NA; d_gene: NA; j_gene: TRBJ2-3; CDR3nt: TGTGCCAGCAGCTTCGGGCGGCTACGCACAGATACGCAGTATTTT; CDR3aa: CASSFGRLRTDTQYF
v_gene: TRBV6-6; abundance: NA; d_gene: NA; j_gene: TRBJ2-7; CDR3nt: TGTGCCAGCAGCCTCGGACAAAGGCAGTACTTC; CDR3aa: CASSLGQRQYF
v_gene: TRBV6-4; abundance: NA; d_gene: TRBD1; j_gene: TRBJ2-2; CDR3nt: TGTGCCAGCAGTACCGGGACAGGGGGCACCACCGGGGAGCTGTTTTTT; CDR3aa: CASSTGTGGTTGELFF